This T cell receptor (beta chain) was captured in a study of control samples from healthy donors and cancer patients. The repertoire was sequenced with immunoSEQ multiplex PCR; TCRdb's copy has only in-frame clones and lacks some. This table has 85,000 to 90,000 clones, 85% to 90% appearing once. The CDR3 has 14 amino acids. Germline CDR1 reads MGHDK; CDR2 reads SYGVNS. Trimming stripped 1 base from V and 0 bases from J, with 4 bases between. This TCR was recovered from a woman aged 40 to 55 in good health. This chain uses TRBV25-1 with TRBJ1-5; D ambiguous. Sequences were obtained from blood. CDR3 amino acids: CASSELVSNQPQHF. As DNA, the CDR3 is TGTGCCAGCAGTGAATTGGTTAGCAATCAGCCCCAGCATTTT.